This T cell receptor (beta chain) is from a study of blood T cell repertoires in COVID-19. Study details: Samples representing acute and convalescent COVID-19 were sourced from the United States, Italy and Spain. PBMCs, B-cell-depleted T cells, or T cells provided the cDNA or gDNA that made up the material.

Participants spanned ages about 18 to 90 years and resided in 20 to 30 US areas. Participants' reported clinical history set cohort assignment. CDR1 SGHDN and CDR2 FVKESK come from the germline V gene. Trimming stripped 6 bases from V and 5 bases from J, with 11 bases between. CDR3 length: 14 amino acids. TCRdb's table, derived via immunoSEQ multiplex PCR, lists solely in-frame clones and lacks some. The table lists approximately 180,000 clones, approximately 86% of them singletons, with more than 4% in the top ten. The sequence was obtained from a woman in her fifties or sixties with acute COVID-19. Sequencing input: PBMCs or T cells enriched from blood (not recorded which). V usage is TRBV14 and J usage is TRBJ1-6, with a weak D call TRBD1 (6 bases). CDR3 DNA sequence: TGTGCCAGCAGTCGGGGGGGCCATAATTCACCCCTCCACTTT. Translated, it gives CASSRGGHNSPLHF.